Listed here are 32 T cell receptor beta chains from one sample, sequenced in a study of blood T cell repertoires in COVID-19. The assay was immunoSEQ multiplex PCR, and TCRdb's table has in-frame clones only and misses some. The table includes around 430,000 clones, 80% to 90% detected once. The sample taken for sequencing was PBMCs or T cells enriched from blood (not recorded which). The receptors here all came from a woman between 45 and 60 years old who had recovered from COVID-19.

Concerning this clone itself: Its ends do not fully match the called genes, so a read error is possible. CDR3 DNA sequence: TGTGCCAGCAGTGTATCGGGACAGAGACCTCTACACTATGGCTACACCTTC. This translates into CASSVSGQRPLHYGYTF. The chain has TRBV27 and TRBJ1-2, with 7 bases lining up with TRBD1. This CDR3 has 17 residues. Germline V gene sequence: CDR1 MNHEY, CDR2 SMNVEV (reference sequence).

The gene calls are TRBV2 and TRBJ2-2; the D gene is possibly TRBD2 (5 bases). Germline V gives CDR1 SNHLY, CDR2 FYNNEI. CDR3 size: 12 residues. The ends were cut back, 6 bases at V and 5 bases at J, with 7 bases in the middle. This CDR3 reads CASSEGTGELFF. The CDR3 nucleotides are TGTGCCAGCAGCGAGGGAACCGGGGAGCTGTTTTTT. Complete variable domain (other parts from reference TRBV2 and TRBJ2-2): EPEVTQTPSHQVTQMGQEVILRCVPISNHLYFYWYRQILGQKVEFLVSFYNNEISEKSEIFDDQFSVERPDGSNFTLKIRSTKLEDSAMYFCASSEGTGELFFGEGSRLTVL.

The gene calls are TRBV27 and TRBJ1-6; tentative D call: TRBD1 (5 bases). The CDR3 runs 15 residues. Germline V lookup: CDR1 MNHEY, CDR2 SMNVEV (reference sequence). V was clipped by 2 bases and J by 11 bases, with 16 bases between them. CDR3 sequence: CASSLGRAGRAPLHF. In DNA form, the CDR3 reads TGTGCCAGCAGTTTAGGCCGGGCAGGGAGGGCACCCCTCCACTTT.

The sample holds one count of this clone. The chain carries TRBV19 and TRBJ1-1; D is undetermined. Between the trimmed V and J ends, which lost 4 bases and 3 bases, there was a span of 12 bases. Germline V CDR1 and CDR2: LNHDA, SQIVND (reference sequence). This CDR3 region has 14 residues. The CDR3 nucleotides are TGTGCCAGTAGTACCCCCTACAGATACACTGAAGCTTTCTTT. Protein product: CASSTPYRYTEAFF.

Only one count was recorded for this clone. The chain is built from TRBV5-1 and TRBJ2-5, with 7 bases identical to TRBD1. The V segment lost 0 bases and the J segment 4 bases; nucleotides outside the gene matches: 0. The CDR3 length is 13 residues. The germline gives CDR1 SGHRS, CDR2 YFSETQ. CDR3 in amino acids: CASSLGQGETQYF. Here the CDR3 DNA reads TGCGCCAGCAGCTTGGGACAGGGAGAGACCCAGTACTTC.

The rearrangement uses TRBV29-1 and TRBJ2-7; 8 bases match TRBD1. The CDR3 contains 13 residues. The V gene end was trimmed by 6 bases and the J gene end by 3 bases; junction bases not matched to a gene: 7. Germline V gene data show CDR1 as SQVTM and CDR2 as ANQGSEA. The CDR3 DNA sequence: TGCAGCGTCTGGACAGGGAGGTTCTACGAGCAGTACTTC. The encoded protein is CSVWTGRFYEQYF.

This chain joins TRBV9 and TRBJ2-3; 7 nucleotides match TRBD2. Germline lookup yields CDR1 SGDLS and CDR2 YYNGEE. Unmatched junction bases numbered 11, after V lost 3 bases and J lost 4 bases. CDR3 length: 16 residues. CDR3 protein: CASSAGTTLSSDTQYF. The CDR3 region has the DNA TGTGCCAGCAGCGCTGGGACTACCCTTAGTTCAGATACGCAGTATTTT. Full variable domain (rest looked up from reference TRBV9 and TRBJ2-3): DSGVTQTPKHLITATGQRVTLRCSPRSGDLSVYWYQQSLDQGLQFLIQYYNGEERAKGNILERFSAQQFPDLHSELNLSSLELGDSALYFCASSAGTTLSSDTQYFGPGTRLTVL.

The rearrangement links TRBV24-1 to TRBJ1-5; weak D call: TRBD1 (6 bases). Per the germline V gene, CDR1 is KGHDR and CDR2 is SFDVKD. Trimming stripped 3 bases from V and 3 bases from J, with 11 bases between. The CDR3 extends over 15 amino acids. CDR3 bases: TGTGCCACCAGTGATCCGGACAGCCACAATCAGCCCCAGCATTTT. This sequence encodes CATSDPDSHNQPQHF.

This clone was detected a few times. This chain uses TRBV6-5 with TRBJ1-5, with D hard to call. This CDR3 comprises 14 residues. Per the germline V gene, CDR1 is MNHEY and CDR2 is SVGAGI. V was pared by 7 bases and J by 0 bases, with 10 bases between. Written as DNA, the CDR3 is TGTGCCAGCAAGAGTCTTTATAGCAATCAGCCCCAGCATTTT. Translating it yields CASKSLYSNQPQHF.

The genes are TRBV7-2 and TRBJ1-6; D possibly corresponds to TRBD1 (6 bases). The CDR3 runs 13 residues. The V end lost 10 bases, the J end lost 7 bases, and 14 bases lay between the germline ends. Germline-derived CDR1 and CDR2 are SGHTA and FQGNSA. The CDR3 DNA reads TGTGCCACCACCGGGACAAGCAATTCACCCCTCCACTTT. It encodes CATTGTSNSPLHF.

This clone has a handful of counts. Its ends do not fully match the called genes, so a read error is possible. The chain combines TRBV19 with TRBJ2-4; tentative D call: TRBD1 (5 bases). The CDR3 extends over 15 amino acids. Germline CDR1 is LNHDA and CDR2 is SQIVND (reference sequence). The CDR3 loop reads CASSVDRGAKNIQYF. The CDR3 DNA is TGTGCCAGTAGTGTAGACAGAGGAGCCAAAAACATTCAGTACTTC.

This clone showed up just once. This chain connects TRBV5-4 to TRBJ1-1; no clear D. Deletions cut 4 bases from V and 1 base from J, with 11 bases between. The CDR3 extends over 14 amino acids. The germline gives CDR1 SGHNT, CDR2 YYREEE (reference sequence). In DNA form, the CDR3 reads TGTGCCAGCAGCCTAGATGCCTCGAACACTGAAGCTTTCTTT. Amino acid sequence: CASSLDASNTEAFF.

This clone has more than one count but fewer than ten. The V gene is TRBV12-3 or TRBV12-4, the J gene TRBJ1-2; D ambiguous. V gave up 6 bases and J gave up 2 bases, with 7 bases separating them. CDR3 length equals 12 residues. CDR3 nucleotide sequence: TGTGCCAGCAGGGAGGGCAACTATGGCTACACCTTC. Protein product: CASREGNYGYTF.

The chain uses TRBV7-2 and TRBJ1-6, with D perhaps matching TRBD1 (5 bases). Germline CDR1 is SGHTA and CDR2 is FQGNSA. The V end lost 4 bases, the J end lost 6 bases, and 7 bases lay between the germline ends. The CDR3 sequence is 13 residues long. CDR3 protein: CASSSQGNSPLHF. CDR3 nucleotide sequence: TGTGCCAGCAGCTCGCAGGGTAATTCACCCCTCCACTTT. Based on the CDR3 plus reference TRBV7-2 and TRBJ1-6, the full variable domain is GAGVSQSPSNKVTEKGKDVELRCDPISGHTALYWYRQSLGQGLEFLIYFQGNSAPDKSGLPSDRFSAERTGGSVSTLTIQRTQQEDSAVYLCASSSQGNSPLHFGNGTRLTVT.

This clone was recorded a few times. The chain recombines TRBV7-8 with TRBJ1-6; tentative D call: TRBD1 (5 bases). The CDR3 consists of 15 residues. V shed 5 bases and J shed 8 bases, with 16 bases lying between them. Germline-derived CDR1 and CDR2 are SGHVS and FQNEAQ. The CDR3 coding sequence is TGTGCCAGCAGCCCCCGAGAAGGGGCGGATTCACCCCTCCACTTT. This encodes CASSPREGADSPLHF.

This clone was observed a single time. The chain joins TRBV27 to TRBJ1-2; 8 positions agree with TRBD1. Germline loops: CDR1 MNHEY, CDR2 SMNVEV (reference sequence). V trimming: 6 bases; J trimming: 7 bases; junction bases outside the gene matches: 4. There are 12 residues in the CDR3. The CDR3 bases are TGTGCCAGCAGAGACAGGGGTGTTGGCTACACCTTC. Translation gives CASRDRGVGYTF.

The rearrangement uses TRBV7-9 and TRBJ1-1; D possibly corresponds to TRBD1 (6 bases). CDR3 length equals 14 residues. Germline V lookup: CDR1 SEHNR, CDR2 FQNEAQ (reference sequence). The V gene lost 2 bases and the J gene lost 3 bases, with 10 bases spanning the gap. Here the CDR3 reads CASSLQGIYTEAFF. Written as DNA, the CDR3 is TGTGCCAGCAGCTTACAGGGGATTTACACTGAAGCTTTCTTT. Based on the CDR3 plus reference TRBV7-9 and TRBJ1-1, the full variable domain is DTGVSQNPRHKITKRGQNVTFRCDPISEHNRLYWYRQTLGQGPEFLTYFQNEAQLEKSRLLSDRFSAERPKGSFSTLEIQRTEQGDSAMYLCASSLQGIYTEAFFGQGTRLTVV.

V and J are TRBV7-2 and TRBJ1-2; TRBD1 is a possible D gene (6 bases). V was shortened by 5 bases and J by 4 bases, with 17 bases between the two germline ends. Germline lookup yields CDR1 SGHTA and CDR2 FQGNSA. The CDR3 totals 15 residues. The CDR3 here is CASSPQGSPLYGYTF. CDR3 in DNA: TGTGCCAGCAGCCCACAGGGATCCCCCCTCTATGGCTACACCTTC.

The V call is TRBV27, the J call TRBJ1-2; TRBD1 agrees at 8 bases. This CDR3 has 15 residues. The ends lost 6 bases at V and 8 bases at J; junction bases unmatched: 14. The germline V gene encodes CDR1 MNHEY and CDR2 SMNVEV (reference sequence). CDR3 region: CASSPPGQGRSGYTF. The DNA for the CDR3 is TGTGCCAGCAGCCCTCCCGGACAGGGACGTAGCGGCTACACCTTC.

This clone was counted a single time. The rearrangement links TRBV30 to TRBJ2-5; possible D gene TRBD2, 5 bases. Germline values: CDR1 GTSNPN, CDR2 SVGIG (reference sequence). The V gene lost 0 bases and the J gene lost 2 bases, with 10 bases spanning the gap. This CDR3 spans 14 amino acids. CDR3 DNA: TGTGCCTGGAGTGTTGTCGGCGGGCAAGAGACCCAGTACTTC. It is translated as CAWSVVGGQETQYF.

This chain links TRBV27 with TRBJ1-5; no reliable D call. Trimming stripped 0 bases from V and 6 bases from J, with 6 bases between. From germline, CDR1 is MNHEY and CDR2 SMNVEV (reference sequence). There are 13 residues in the CDR3. The CDR3: CASSLSTGQPQHF. The CDR3 nucleotides read TGTGCCAGCAGTTTATCAACGGGTCAGCCCCAGCATTTT.

This chain links TRBV5-1 with TRBJ1-5, with a tentative D call TRBD1 (6 bases). Germline V gene lookup returns CDR1 SGHRS and CDR2 YFSETQ. The CDR3 spans 16 residues. V lost 7 bases and J 0 bases, leaving 17 bases between the germline ends. CDR3: CASAPGAGDSNQPQHF. The CDR3 coding sequence is TGCGCCAGCGCGCCCGGGGCAGGGGATAGCAATCAGCCCCAGCATTTT. Complete variable domain (other parts from reference TRBV5-1 and TRBJ1-5): KAGVTQTPRYLIKTRGQQVTLSCSPISGHRSVSWYQQTPGQGLQFLFEYFSETQRNKGNFPGRFSGRQFSNSRSEMNVSTLELGDSALYLCASAPGAGDSNQPQHFGDGTRLSIL.

The J gene is TRBJ1-1, the V gene TRBV7-9; D ambiguous. Germline V gene sequence: CDR1 SEHNR, CDR2 FQNEAQ (reference sequence). The CDR3 loop spans 14 amino acids. V was shortened by 5 bases and J by 0 bases, with 10 bases between the two germline ends. DNA for the CDR3: TGTGCCAGCAGCCGCCAGATCATGAACACTGAAGCTTTCTTT. Amino acid sequence: CASSRQIMNTEAFF.

The J gene is TRBJ2-1, the V gene TRBV6-5; possibly TRBD1 for D (5 bases). Trimming removed 0 bases at V and 9 bases at J, with 12 bases between. There are 14 residues in the CDR3. In germline, CDR1 is MNHEY, CDR2 SVGAGI. CDR3 region: CASSYSPGSGEQFF. In DNA, the CDR3 is TGTGCCAGCAGTTACTCGCCAGGGTCGGGTGAGCAGTTCTTC.

CDR3 loop: CASSLDRTVTEAFF. CDR3 sequence (DNA): TGTGCCAGCAGCTTAGACCGGACTGTCACTGAAGCTTTCTTT. V usage is TRBV11-2 and J usage is TRBJ1-1; no firm D call. Germline CDR1 SGHAT, CDR2 FQNNGV. V lost 0 bases and J 4 bases, leaving 9 bases between the germline ends. The length of the CDR3 is 14 residues. Together with reference TRBV11-2 and TRBJ1-1, the CDR3 gives the full variable domain: EAGVAQSPRYKIIEKRQSVAFWCNPISGHATLYWYQQILGQGPKLLIQFQNNGVVDDSQLPKDRFSAERLKGVDSTLKIQPAKLEDSAVYLCASSLDRTVTEAFFGQGTRLTVV.

The chain combines TRBV19 with TRBJ1-1; D might be TRBD1 (5 bases). Trimming pared 3 bases from V and 3 bases from J, leaving 17 bases between. Per the germline V gene, CDR1 is LNHDA and CDR2 is SQIVND (reference sequence). This CDR3 has 16 amino acids. CDR3 bases: TGTGCCAGTAGTATCTGGAGGGGCCTCCCGGACACTGAAGCTTTCTTT. Its translation: CASSIWRGLPDTEAFF.

The V and J genes are TRBV3-1 (or the pseudogene TRBV3-2) and TRBJ1-1; the D gene is possibly TRBD1 (5 bases). The CDR3 contains 15 residues. The V gene lost 2 bases and the J gene lost 0 bases, with 10 bases spanning the gap. CDR1 is LGHDT, CDR2 YNNKEL, per germline (reference sequence). The CDR3 spells CASSQFDSMNTEAFF. As DNA, the CDR3 is TGTGCCAGCAGCCAATTCGACAGCATGAACACTGAAGCTTTCTTT.

This clone was recorded only once. The chain joins TRBV6-4 to TRBJ1-1; TRBD1 matches at 8 bases. The germline CDR1 and CDR2 sequences are MRHNA and SNTAGT. With 6 bases clipped from V and 8 bases from J, the junction kept 8 bases outside the gene matches. This CDR3 has 13 amino acids. The CDR3 DNA reads TGTGCCAGCAGGATGACAGGGGCTGAGGAAGCTTTCTTT. This gives the protein CASRMTGAEEAFF.

This chain uses TRBV19 with TRBJ1-2; D gene unclear. The germline V and J ends were trimmed by 0 bases and 7 bases, with 9 bases remaining between them. Germline V CDR1 and CDR2: LNHDA, SQIVND (reference sequence). The length of the CDR3 is 13 residues. CDR3 nucleotides: TGTGCCAGTAGTATAGATCTACCCCGTGGCTACACCTTC. Its protein is CASSIDLPRGYTF.

V and J are TRBV11-3 and TRBJ2-2; the D is unclear. V lost 3 bases, J lost 4 bases, and 9 bases lay in between. The CDR3 has 14 amino acids. Germline V gives CDR1 SGHNT, CDR2 YENEEA. CDR3 amino acids: CASSLGHITGELFF. As DNA, the CDR3 is TGTGCCAGCAGCTTGGGCCACATCACCGGGGAGCTGTTTTTT.

This sequence joins TRBV27 and TRBJ2-2; no reliable D call. V lost 5 bases, J lost 4 bases, and 8 bases lay in between. CDR3 length equals 13 residues. Per the germline V gene, CDR1 is MNHEY and CDR2 is SMNVEV (reference sequence). This CDR3 reads CASSTSGTGELFF. For the CDR3, the DNA is TGTGCCAGCAGTACCTCGGGCACCGGGGAGCTGTTTTTT.

The rearrangement links TRBV4-1 to TRBJ2-4; the D is unclear. CDR1 and CDR2 (germline): MGHRA, YSYEKL. V gave up 3 bases and J gave up 5 bases, with 14 bases separating them. The CDR3 sequence is 15 residues long. CDR3 in DNA: TGCGCCAGCAGCCAGTCTAGTCGCGGCGAAAACATTCAGTACTTC. Amino acids: CASSQSSRGENIQYF.